This T cell receptor (beta chain) comes out of a study of tumor-infiltrating lymphocytes in primary liver carcinoma. Looking at the study overall: Recorded tumor stage was T1-T3 N0M0, with diameters of about 4.2 to 10 cm.

It was unsorted whole blood that yielded blood RNA, and germline DNA was also extracted. Trimming stripped 0 bases from V and 4 bases from J, with 18 bases between. CDR3 length equals 17 residues. Germline assignment: CDR1 LGHNA and CDR2 YNFKEQ. Study-wide results and limits: Tumor region pairs outstripped tumor-adjacent and tumor-blood pairs in overlap.

Total RNA (approximately 500 ng) served as template for TCR beta cDNA synthesis primed by a constant-region primer. Slightly modified ARM-PCR with three nested multiplex PCR rounds yielded TCR beta libraries. The opening two PCR rounds, about 11 cycles each, paired TRBV1-TRBV30 forward primers with a C-beta reverse primer. TCRdb redid the calling of the multiplex PCR reads with MiXCR, one entry per CDR3 protein. This table has about 330,000 distinct CDR3 sequences, almost 65% appearing once. As to this clonotype: Antigen unknown.

The gene calls are TRBV4-2 and TRBJ1-1; D is unclear. Specimen: peripheral blood. This sequence originates from a man in his forties with primary liver carcinoma and hepatitis B virus infection. CDR3 sequence reads: CASSQDLTARVGTEAFF. CDR3 nucleotides: TGTGCCAGCAGCCAAGATTTAACCGCAAGGGTGGGCACTGAAGCTTTCTTT.